A single sample gave rise to the 14 T cell receptor beta chains below, sequenced in a study of blood T cell repertoires in COVID-19. Data came from immunoSEQ multiplex PCR; TCRdb stores just in-frame clones and leaves some out. The sample has about 41,000 clones; 85% to 90% are singletons. Sequencing was performed on peripheral blood. The receptors were sampled from a human donor in a cohort sampled during active COVID-19.

The rearrangement joins TRBV28 to TRBJ2-7; the match to TRBD1 covers 10 bases. Germline trimming cut 6 bases from V and 2 bases from J; bases unmatched to any gene: 13. Germline V gives CDR1 MDHEN, CDR2 SYDVKM. The CDR3 has 17 amino acids. The CDR3 reads CASSSTIRDRGAYEQYF. CDR3 DNA sequence: TGTGCCAGCAGCTCAACCATAAGGGACAGGGGTGCCTACGAGCAGTACTTC.

The chain has TRBV18 and TRBJ1-1, with D possibly TRBD1 on 6 matching bases. The V end lost 1 base, the J end lost 1 base, and 13 bases lay between the germline ends. The CDR3 has 16 amino acids. Germline CDR1 reads KGHSH; CDR2 reads LQKENI. CDR3 sequence: CASSPQAQQGNTEAFF. The CDR3 DNA reads as TGTGCCAGCTCACCACAGGCACAACAGGGGAACACTGAAGCTTTCTTT.

The CDR3 is CASRQGPGTSGPTYEQYF. The CDR3 DNA is TGTGCCAGCAGACAGGGCCCCGGGACTAGCGGACCCACCTACGAGCAGTACTTC. The chain links TRBV6-4 to TRBJ2-7; 11 nucleotides match TRBD2. The CDR3 extends over 18 amino acids. Germline values: CDR1 MRHNA, CDR2 SNTAGT. With 6 bases clipped from V and 2 bases from J, the junction kept 15 bases outside the gene matches.

In its sample, this clone ranks as medium-sized (0.01 to 0.1%). The V and J genes are TRBV3-1 (or the pseudogene TRBV3-2) and TRBJ1-2; no firm D call. CDR3 size: 12 residues. Germline V CDR1 and CDR2: LGHDT, YNNKEL (reference sequence). V gave up 3 bases and J gave up 8 bases, with 10 bases separating them. The CDR3 region is CASSHEVRGYTF. The CDR3, as DNA: TGTGCCAGCAGCCATGAGGTTAGGGGCTACACCTTC.

There are a few counts of this clone. This sequence joins TRBV30 and TRBJ1-1, with 8 bases matching TRBD1. CDR1 is GTSNPN, CDR2 SVGIG, per germline (reference sequence). V lost 1 base to trimming and J lost 5 bases; unmatched junction nucleotides: 3. This CDR3 comprises 13 residues. The CDR3 here is CAWSADRGTEAFF. The CDR3 coding sequence is TGTGCCTGGAGTGCCGACAGGGGAACTGAAGCTTTCTTT.

The chain combines TRBV18 with TRBJ1-4, with D possibly matching TRBD1 (6 bases). This CDR3 spans 18 amino acids. Trimming removed 4 bases at V and 4 bases at J, with 22 bases between. CDR1 is KGHSH and CDR2 is LQKENI in the germline V gene. This chain's CDR3 is CASSQPSGTSVDNEKLFF. CDR3 sequence (DNA): TGTGCCAGCTCACAACCCTCCGGGACATCAGTCGATAATGAAAAACTGTTTTTT.

The chain employs TRBV7-3 and TRBJ2-2; a weak D match, TRBD1 (6 bases). V was pared by 6 bases and J by 4 bases, with 18 bases between. The CDR3 runs to 16 residues. Germline CDR1 SGHTA, CDR2 FQGTGA. The CDR3 region is CASRSTGLRGTGELFF. CDR3 DNA: TGTGCCAGCAGATCAACAGGGTTACGGGGCACCGGGGAGCTGTTTTTT.

This clone has only one observation. The rearrangement joins TRBV2 to TRBJ2-3; the D is unclear. Germline CDR1 is SNHLY and CDR2 is FYNNEI. The V and J ends lost 8 bases and 6 bases respectively, with 21 bases between them. This CDR3 has 15 residues. The CDR3 spells CASGAFSLLDDTQYF. The DNA for the CDR3 is TGTGCCAGCGGAGCATTTAGTTTACTCGACGATACGCAGTATTTT.

This clone has only a few counts. J is TRBJ2-5 and V is TRBV19, with 11 bases identical to TRBD1. The CDR3 sequence is 15 residues long. The trim removed 0 bases at V and 7 bases at J, leaving 4 bases unmatched. The germline gives CDR1 LNHDA, CDR2 SQIVND (reference sequence). CDR3 sequence: CASSIEDRGLGTQYF. CDR3 nucleotides: TGTGCCAGTAGTATAGAGGACAGGGGGCTGGGGACCCAGTACTTC.

The rearrangement links TRBV5-4 to TRBJ2-7, with a possible D match to TRBD2 (7 bases). The CDR3 sequence is 14 residues long. V was clipped by 4 bases and J by 2 bases, with 13 bases between them. Germline V gives CDR1 SGHNT, CDR2 YYREEE (reference sequence). The CDR3 DNA reads as TGTGCCAGCAGCCTTAGGGGGAGGGCCTACGAGCAGTACTTC. This gives the protein CASSLRGRAYEQYF.

The chain couples TRBV19 to TRBJ2-1, with a possible D match to TRBD1 (6 bases). The germline V and J ends were trimmed by 5 bases and 5 bases, with 13 bases remaining between them. The germline V gene has CDR1 LNHDA and CDR2 SQIVND (reference sequence). This CDR3 spans 14 amino acids. The CDR3 spells CASSLTGQNNEQFF. The CDR3 nucleotides read TGTGCCAGTAGTCTGACGGGACAAAACAATGAGCAGTTCTTC.

This clone was seen only once. V is TRBV18 and J is TRBJ2-7, with D possibly TRBD2 on 6 matching bases. Germline loops: CDR1 KGHSH, CDR2 LQKENI. This CDR3 region has 12 residues. Deletions cut 3 bases from V and 3 bases from J, with 6 bases between. The CDR3 spells CASSPGGYEQYF. The CDR3 DNA reads TGTGCCAGCTCACCCGGGGGCTACGAGCAGTACTTC. The variable domain in full, with the rest retrieved from reference TRBV18 and TRBJ2-7, is NAGVMQNPRHLVRRRGQEARLRCSPMKGHSHVYWYRQLPEEGLKFMVYLQKENIIDESGMPKERFSAEFPKEGPSILRIQQVVRGDSAAYFCASSPGGYEQYFGPGTRLTVT.

The V call is TRBV6-5, the J call TRBJ2-7; 7 bases match TRBD2. Germline-derived CDR1 and CDR2 are MNHEY and SVGAGI. The CDR3 extends over 15 amino acids. V gave up 0 bases and J gave up 4 bases; unmatched junction bases: 6. CDR3 residues: CASSYSRELRYEQYF. CDR3 coding DNA: TGTGCCAGCAGTTACTCGCGGGAGCTAAGGTACGAGCAGTACTTC.

This chain joins TRBV2 and TRBJ2-3; 11 bases are a match to TRBD1. Per the germline V gene, CDR1 is SNHLY and CDR2 is FYNNEI. The CDR3 totals 13 residues. Trimming at V came to 6 bases and at J to 6 bases, leaving 2 bases not matched to a gene. CDR3 region: CASRDRGRDTQYF. The CDR3 DNA reads TGTGCCAGCAGGGACAGGGGGCGGGATACGCAGTATTTT.